The 6 T cell receptor beta chains given below trace back to one sample, sequenced in a study of blood T cell repertoires in COVID-19. Assay: immunoSEQ multiplex PCR; the TCRdb copy retains only in-frame clones and omits some. The table shows about 300,000 clones, with 80% to 95% occurring only once. The sequenced sample consisted of peripheral blood. The origin of the receptors is a woman aged 30 to 39 with COVID-19, enrolled during active disease.

This clone appeared once. The CDR3, as DNA: TGTGCCAGCAGTGTCCAGGATGCAACTAATGAAAAACTGTTTTTT. Its protein is CASSVQDATNEKLFF. The chain links TRBV6-6 to TRBJ1-4; D not resolved. V was trimmed by 5 bases and J by 0 bases, leaving 10 bases between them. The CDR3 is 15 amino acids. Germline CDR1 and CDR2: MNHNY and SVGAGI (reference sequence).

This chain uses TRBV10-3 with TRBJ1-5, with D perhaps TRBD1 (6 bases). The germline CDR1 and CDR2 sequences are ENHRY and SYGVKD. Trimming took off 0 bases at V and 6 bases at J, with 12 bases between the two ends. This CDR3 is 15 amino acids long. The CDR3: CAISESDGGTQPQHF. In nucleotides, the CDR3 is TGTGCCATCAGTGAGTCCGATGGGGGCACTCAGCCCCAGCATTTT.

This clone was seen only a few times. The chain carries TRBV5-1 and TRBJ2-1; possible D gene TRBD2, 6 bases. Trimming took off 4 bases at V and 7 bases at J, with 12 bases between the two ends. From germline, CDR1 is SGHRS and CDR2 YFSETQ. The CDR3 consists of 13 residues. DNA of the CDR3: TGCGCCAGCAGCCCTTGGGGGGTTAATGAGCAGTTCTTC. It specifies CASSPWGVNEQFF.

The gene calls are TRBV13 and TRBJ2-5; D may be TRBD1 (6 bases). The CDR3 is 16 residues long. CDR1 is PRHDT and CDR2 is FYEKMQ in the germline V gene (reference sequence). Deletions cut 5 bases from V and 2 bases from J, with 18 bases between. Written as DNA, the CDR3 is TGTGCCAGCAGCCGGGGCAGGGGCCCGTGGCAAGAGACCCAGTACTTC. Translated: CASSRGRGPWQETQYF. Supplemented by reference TRBV13 and TRBJ2-5, the full variable domain reads AAGVIQSPRHLIKEKRETATLKCYPIPRHDTVYWYQQGPGQDPQFLISFYEKMQSDKGSIPDRFSAQQFSDYHSELNMSSLELGDSALYFCASSRGRGPWQETQYFGPGTRLLVL.

This clone came up once. The gene calls are TRBV19 and TRBJ2-7; TRBD1 aligns across 8 bases. Germline CDR1 and CDR2: LNHDA and SQIVND (reference sequence). Germline trimming cut 6 bases from V and 7 bases from J; bases unmatched to any gene: 8. This CDR3 has 13 amino acids. CDR3 protein: CASSTGQGREQYF. The CDR3 region has the DNA TGTGCCAGTAGCACTGGACAGGGCCGAGAGCAGTACTTC.

This CDR3 is CASSSAGLNYGYTF. The CDR3 DNA is TGTGCCAGCTCATCCGCAGGGCTTAACTATGGCTACACCTTC. V and J are TRBV18 and TRBJ1-2; the D gene is possibly TRBD1 (5 bases). CDR1 and CDR2 (germline): KGHSH, LQKENI. This CDR3 is built from 14 residues. V lost 5 bases and J lost 1, with 11 bases in between.